This is a list of T cell receptor beta chains from one sample in a study of T-cell memory formation after mild COVID-19. MiXCR, run by TCRdb on the 5' RACE reads, gives a single entry per CDR3 protein. The table shows some 120,000 distinct CDR3 sequences, with approximately 15% occurring only once. The specimen was PBMCs or a T cell subset sorted from them (not recorded which). These TCRs come from an adult woman who had mild COVID-19 (a few samples of this study predate the infection). Cell type and time point are not known. The CDR3 runs from the conserved cysteine through the conserved F or W. The D gene is left open where the match is weak. Not every row has a clone size; where given, it reads once, few, many or a size class.

V gene	D gene	J gene	clone size	CDR3 protein	CDR3 DNA
TRBV2	.	TRBJ1-6	.	CASTRGGDNSPLHF	TGTGCCAGCACCCGGGGCGGGGATAATTCACCCCTCCACTTT
TRBV7-9	TRBD2	TRBJ2-7	few	CASSQQSGRAYEQYF	TGTGCCAGCAGCCAACAAAGCGGGAGGGCCTACGAGCAGTACTTC
TRBV7-6	TRBD2	TRBJ2-1	.	CASSSGLAGGPSYNEQFF	TGTGCCAGCAGCTCGGGACTAGCGGGGGGGCCGTCCTACAATGAGCAGTTCTTC
TRBV7-3	TRBD2	TRBJ2-1	few	CASSLTRLTSGGGSKQFF	TGTGCCAGCAGCTTAACTAGGTTGACTAGCGGAGGGGGGTCAAAGCAGTTCTTC
TRBV24-1	.	TRBJ2-1	.	CATSEWDYNEQFF	TGTGCCACCAGTGAATGGGACTACAATGAGCAGTTCTTC
TRBV12-3/TRBV12-4	.	TRBJ2-2	.	CASSFRFNTGELFF	TGTGCCAGCAGTTTTCGTTTTAACACCGGGGAGCTGTTTTTT
TRBV24-1	TRBD1	TRBJ1-1	few	CATSETGQTEAFF	TGTGCCACCAGTGAAACGGGACAGACAGAAGCTTTCTTT
TRBV5-1	TRBD1	TRBJ2-7	.	CASSWGTGGTEEQYF	TGCGCCAGCAGCTGGGGGACAGGGGGGACTGAGGAGCAGTACTTC
TRBV7-9	TRBD2	TRBJ2-1	few	CASSRQGTSGLYEQFF	TGTGCCAGCAGCCGACAGGGGACTAGCGGGCTCTATGAGCAGTTCTTC
TRBV7-2	.	TRBJ2-7	.	CASSLSLGVYEQYF	TGTGCCAGCAGCTTAAGCCTTGGGGTTTACGAGCAGTACTTC
TRBV12-3/TRBV12-4	.	TRBJ1-6	few	CASSFWEGSYNSPLHF	TGTGCCAGCAGTTTTTGGGAGGGCTCCTATAATTCACCCCTCCACTTT
TRBV4-1	TRBD1	TRBJ1-1	.	CASSQGRQGMNTEAFF	TGCGCCAGCAGCCAGGGTAGACAGGGGATGAACACTGAAGCTTTCTTT
TRBV18	.	TRBJ1-6	few	CASSPQGDGNSPLHF	TGTGCCAGCTCACCACAGGGGGACGGTAATTCACCCCTCCACTTT
TRBV19	.	TRBJ1-6	.	CASSFLLGQGYSPLHF	TGTGCCAGTAGTTTCCTTTTGGGGCAGGGCTATTCACCCCTCCACTTT
TRBV7-2	.	TRBJ1-2	few	CASSLVSGNYGYTF	TGTGCCAGCAGCTTAGTTTCAGGGAACTATGGCTACACCTTC
TRBV5-6	.	TRBJ2-2	few	CASSFAGNTGELFF	TGTGCCAGCAGCTTCGCGGGGAACACCGGGGAGCTGTTTTTT
TRBV5-1	TRBD2	TRBJ2-2	.	CASSSLTGGSWFF	TGCGCCAGCAGCTCCTTGACCGGGGGGTCCTGGTTTTTT
TRBV6-4	.	TRBJ2-2	few	CASSPGGNTGELFF	TGTGCCAGCAGCCCCGGGGGGAACACCGGGGAGCTGTTTTTT
TRBV15	TRBD2	TRBJ2-7	.	CATSRDRLAVTYEQYF	TGTGCCACCAGCAGAGATCGGCTAGCGGTAACCTACGAGCAGTACTTC
TRBV7-9	.	TRBJ1-1	.	CASIPPGTSHTEAFF	TGTGCCAGCATCCCCCCGGGGACATCTCACACTGAAGCTTTCTTT
TRBV7-8	.	TRBJ1-1	.	CASSLEGEGWSEAFF	TGTGCCAGCAGCTTAGAGGGCGAGGGGTGGAGTGAAGCTTTCTTT
TRBV6-6	TRBD1	TRBJ1-2	.	CASSRTGGADYGYTF	TGTGCCAGCAGCCGAACAGGGGGCGCTGACTATGGCTACACCTTC
TRBV7-9	.	TRBJ2-7	few	CASSSPGGREQYF	TGTGCCAGCAGCTCCCCCGGAGGCCGCGAGCAGTACTTC
TRBV29-1	.	TRBJ2-5	many	CSVGRGSETQYF	TGCAGCGTCGGACGGGGGTCTGAGACCCAGTACTTC
TRBV7-8	.	TRBJ2-7	many	CASSPSASLYEQYF	TGTGCCAGCAGCCCCAGCGCCTCGCTATACGAGCAGTACTTC
TRBV24-1	.	TRBJ2-3	.	CATSGLPRDTQYF	TGTGCCACCAGTGGCCTTCCGAGGGATACGCAGTATTTT
TRBV19	.	TRBJ2-7	few	CATKRDTSSYEQYF	TGTGCCACGAAACGGGACACCAGCTCCTACGAGCAGTACTTC
TRBV7-2	.	TRBJ1-3	few	CASSLTAGGQRNTIYF	TGTGCCAGCAGTTTAACAGCGGGGGGACAACGAAACACCATATATTTT
TRBV2	TRBD1	TRBJ2-7	.	CASSATGTSYEQYF	TGTGCCAGCAGTGCGACAGGGACCTCCTACGAGCAGTACTTC
TRBV20-1	.	TRBJ1-4	.	CSAGVNEKLFF	TGCAGTGCAGGCGTTAATGAAAAACTGTTTTTT
TRBV2	TRBD2	TRBJ2-7	few	CASVGSGGAGYEQYF	TGTGCCAGCGTCGGTAGCGGGGGGGCCGGGTACGAGCAGTACTTC
TRBV7-9	.	TRBJ2-5	.	CASSSGPLLETQYF	TGTGCCAGCAGCTCGGGCCCCCTACTGGAGACCCAGTACTTC
TRBV7-2	.	TRBJ1-1	few	CASSPGPIQTEAFF	TGTGCCAGCAGCCCCGGACCGATCCAGACTGAAGCTTTCTTT
TRBV7-9	.	TRBJ2-1	.	CASSLEGPIYNEQFF	TGTGCCAGCAGCTTAGAAGGGCCTATATACAATGAGCAGTTCTTC
TRBV20-1	.	TRBJ1-2	many	CSARNKDNYGYTF	TGCAGTGCCCGTAACAAAGACAACTATGGCTACACCTTC
TRBV4-3	.	TRBJ2-3	few	CASSQTGTSPFTDTQYF	TGCGCCAGCAGCCAAACCGGGACCTCCCCATTCACAGATACGCAGTATTTT
TRBV5-6	.	TRBJ2-3	.	CASSLGVQSTDTQYF	TGTGCCAGCAGCTTAGGAGTCCAGTCCACAGATACGCAGTATTTT
TRBV4-1	TRBD2	TRBJ2-1	few	CASSQTSAGEQFF	TGCGCCAGCAGCCAGACTAGCGCGGGGGAGCAGTTCTTC
TRBV6-5	.	TRBJ2-7	.	CASSSTGTGYEQYF	TGTGCCAGCAGTTCGACGGGAACGGGATACGAGCAGTACTTC
TRBV6-2/TRBV6-3	.	TRBJ2-3	.	CASSSPASTDTQYF	TGTGCCAGCAGTTCCCCAGCTAGCACAGATACGCAGTATTTT
TRBV27	TRBD1	TRBJ2-2	.	CASSFGTGAGELFF	TGTGCCAGCAGTTTTGGGACAGGGGCCGGGGAGCTGTTTTTT
TRBV5-1	TRBD2	TRBJ2-7	few	CASSNWERGNSYEQYF	TGCGCCAGCAGCAACTGGGAGCGGGGGAACTCCTACGAGCAGTACTTC
TRBV6-6	.	TRBJ2-7	.	CASSYSTRGEQYF	TGTGCCAGCAGTTACTCAACCCGGGGGGAGCAGTACTTC
TRBV6-5	.	TRBJ1-2	few	CATTRGALRNGYTF	TGTGCCACCACCCGGGGGGCCCTACGGAATGGCTACACCTTC
TRBV2	.	TRBJ2-1	many	CASRAFWGGGHNEQFF	TGTGCCAGCAGGGCCTTTTGGGGGGGCGGCCACAATGAGCAGTTCTTC
TRBV20-1	.	TRBJ2-6	few	CSARDLLAGANVLTF	TGCAGTGCTAGAGATCTCCTAGCTGGGGCCAACGTCCTGACTTTC
TRBV3-1	TRBD1	TRBJ1-2	.	CASSQGQGSGYTF	TGTGCCAGCAGCCAAGGACAGGGTTCTGGCTACACCTTC
TRBV2	.	TRBJ2-2	.	CASSEMVGDTGELFF	TGTGCCAGCAGTGAAATGGTGGGGGACACCGGGGAGCTGTTTTTT
TRBV4-1	TRBD2	TRBJ2-7	.	CASSRGLAGPEQYF	TGCGCCAGCTCTAGGGGGCTAGCGGGACCAGAGCAGTACTTC
TRBV29-1	.	TRBJ2-1	few	CSVVGQGAYNEQFF	TGCAGCGTTGTAGGGCAGGGAGCGTACAATGAGCAGTTCTTC